Many counts were recorded for the clone carrying this T cell receptor (beta chain). The record originates from a study of early T cells in non-severe SARS-CoV-2 infection. There are 15 residues in the CDR3. Attached unique molecular identifiers marked individual cDNA molecules. TCRdb re-called the 5' RACE reads through MiXCR, storing one row per CDR3 protein. The sample yields tens of thousands of distinct CDR3 sequences, about 6% seen once. The TCR was taken from an adult who was a healthcare worker with PCR-confirmed SARS-CoV-2 infection or an uninfected control (not recorded which). Sequenced material: whole blood. The chain carries TRBV21-1 and TRBJ2-7; the D call of TRBD2 is as the table states it, not checked on the DNA. TRBV21-1 is annotated as a pseudogene. The CDR3 DNA follows: TGTGCCAGCAGCACCAGCGGAGGAGGGTACGACGAGCAGTACTTC. Protein sequence: CASSTSGGGYDEQYF.